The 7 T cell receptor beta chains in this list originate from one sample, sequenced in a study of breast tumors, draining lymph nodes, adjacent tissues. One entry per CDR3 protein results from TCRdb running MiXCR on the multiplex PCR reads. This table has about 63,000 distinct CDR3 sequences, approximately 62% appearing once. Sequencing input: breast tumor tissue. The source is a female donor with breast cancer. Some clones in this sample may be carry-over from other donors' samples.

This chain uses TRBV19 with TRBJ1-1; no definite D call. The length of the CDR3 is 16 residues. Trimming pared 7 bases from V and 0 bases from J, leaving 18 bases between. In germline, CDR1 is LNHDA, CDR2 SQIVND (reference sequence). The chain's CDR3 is CASKPGYTLLNTEAFF. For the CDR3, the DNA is TGTGCCAGTAAACCGGGATACACACTCTTGAACACTGAAGCTTTCTTT.

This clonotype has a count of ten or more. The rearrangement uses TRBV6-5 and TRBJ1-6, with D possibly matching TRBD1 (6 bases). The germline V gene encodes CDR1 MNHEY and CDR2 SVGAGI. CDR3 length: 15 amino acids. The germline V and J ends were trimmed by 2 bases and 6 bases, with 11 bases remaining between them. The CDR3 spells CASSYNGQSNSPLHF. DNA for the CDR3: TGTGCCAGCAGTTACAATGGACAGAGTAATTCACCCCTCCACTTT.

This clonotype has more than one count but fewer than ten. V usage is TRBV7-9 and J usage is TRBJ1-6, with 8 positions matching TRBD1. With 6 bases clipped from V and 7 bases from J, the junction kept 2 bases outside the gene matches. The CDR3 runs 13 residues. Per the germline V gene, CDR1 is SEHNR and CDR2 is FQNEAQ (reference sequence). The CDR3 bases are TGTGCCAGCAGGCGGACAGGGAATTCACCCCTCCACTTT. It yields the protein CASRRTGNSPLHF.

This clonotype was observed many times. This chain's CDR3 is CASSLAVGQGSYEQYF. The CDR3 DNA sequence: TGTGCCAGCAGCTTAGCGGTGGGACAGGGGTCCTACGAGCAGTACTTC. The chain combines TRBV7-6 with TRBJ2-7; 10 bases fit TRBD1. There are 16 residues in the CDR3. CDR1 is SGHVS and CDR2 is FNYEAQ in the germline V gene. V lost 0 bases and J lost 1; bases outside the gene matches: 3.

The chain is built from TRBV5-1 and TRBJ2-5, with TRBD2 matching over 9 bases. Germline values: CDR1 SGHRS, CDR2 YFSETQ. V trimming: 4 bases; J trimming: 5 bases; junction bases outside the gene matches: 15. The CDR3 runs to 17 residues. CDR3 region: CASSLQPASGAMETQYF. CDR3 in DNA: TGCGCCAGCAGCCTTCAACCCGCTAGCGGGGCGATGGAGACCCAGTACTTC.

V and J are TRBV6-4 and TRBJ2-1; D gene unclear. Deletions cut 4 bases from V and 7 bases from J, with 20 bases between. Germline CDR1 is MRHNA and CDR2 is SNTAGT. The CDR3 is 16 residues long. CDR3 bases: TGTGCCAGCAGTGCTAGGGCTGGGTCTGCTCGGAATGAGCAGTTCTTC. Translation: CASSARAGSARNEQFF.

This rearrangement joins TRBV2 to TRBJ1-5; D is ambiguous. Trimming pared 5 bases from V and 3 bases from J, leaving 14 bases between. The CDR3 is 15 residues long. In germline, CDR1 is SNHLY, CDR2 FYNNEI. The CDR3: CASSYDASVNQPQHF. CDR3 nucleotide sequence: TGTGCCAGCAGTTACGACGCCAGCGTCAATCAGCCCCAGCATTTT.